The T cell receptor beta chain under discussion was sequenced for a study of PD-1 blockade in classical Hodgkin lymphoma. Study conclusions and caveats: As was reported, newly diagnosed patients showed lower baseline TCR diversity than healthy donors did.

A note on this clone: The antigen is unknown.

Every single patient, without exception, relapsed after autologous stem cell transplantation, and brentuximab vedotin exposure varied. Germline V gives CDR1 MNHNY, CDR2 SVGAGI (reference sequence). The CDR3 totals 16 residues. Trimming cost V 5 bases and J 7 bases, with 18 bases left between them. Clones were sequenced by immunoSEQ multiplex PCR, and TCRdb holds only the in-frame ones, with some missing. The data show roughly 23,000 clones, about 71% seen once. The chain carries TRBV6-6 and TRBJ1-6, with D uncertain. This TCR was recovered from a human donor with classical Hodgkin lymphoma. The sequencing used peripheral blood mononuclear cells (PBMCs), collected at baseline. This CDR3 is CASSHLGPPGNSPLHF. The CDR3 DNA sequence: TGTGCCAGCAGTCACCTTGGTCCCCCGGGGAATTCACCCCTCCACTTT.